The clone carrying this T cell receptor beta chain was observed at least ten times. The data stem from a study of T cells after yellow fever vaccination. V was shortened by 3 bases and J by 0 bases, with 5 bases between the two germline ends. The CDR3 runs 14 residues. CDR1 is SGHTA and CDR2 is FQGNSA in the germline V gene. Making TCR cDNA involved 5'RACE template switching, which added UMIs and a universal primer site. TCRdb analysed the 5' RACE reads with MiXCR anew, one entry per CDR3 protein. The sample includes 200,000 to 300,000 distinct CDR3 sequences, roughly 6.2% of them seen just once. Sample: CD4+ T cells sorted from PBMCs, taken on the day of the yellow fever booster vaccination. The TCR originated in a man in his thirties or forties who received the YFV17D yellow fever vaccine. The V call is TRBV7-2, the J call TRBJ1-4, with unresolved D. The CDR3: CASSLATTNEKLFF. The CDR3 nucleotides read TGTGCCAGCAGCTTGGCGACAACTAATGAAAAACTGTTTTTT.